These 7 T cell receptor beta chains originate from one sample sequenced in a study of cytomegalovirus exposure and HLA in healthy donors. A multiplex PCR was run with 60 Vbeta primers and 13 Jbeta primers. Assay used: immunoSEQ multiplex PCR; TCRdb lists only in-frame clones, some missing. This table holds 75,000 to 95,000 clones, more than 80% found once. The sample was PBMCs. The receptor source for this set is a man younger than 30 in good health and CMV-seronegative.

CDR3: CASSQEGSENTEAFF. The CDR3 DNA is TGCGCCAGCAGCCAGGAGGGGTCGGAGAACACTGAAGCTTTCTTT. This sequence joins TRBV5-1 and TRBJ1-1; D may be TRBD1 (5 bases). Germline CDR1 is SGHRS and CDR2 is YFSETQ. Trimming pared 4 bases from V and 1 base from J, leaving 14 bases between. The CDR3 runs 15 residues.

This clone was detected once. Written as DNA, the CDR3 is TGTGCCACCAGCAGAGAGGAGGGGTCCGGGGAGCTGTTTTTT. Amino acids: CATSREEGSGELFF. The chain employs TRBV15 and TRBJ2-2; possibly TRBD2 for D (6 bases). Trimming left V 0 bases short and J 6 bases short, with 8 bases between. The CDR3 totals 14 residues. The germline V gene encodes CDR1 LNHNV and CDR2 YYDKDF (reference sequence).

The V and J genes are TRBV6-5 and TRBJ2-7; TRBD1 matches at 8 bases. Germline CDR1 reads MNHEY; CDR2 reads SVGAGI. V lost 0 bases and J lost 3; bases outside the gene matches: 4. The CDR3 has 15 amino acids. The CDR3 DNA reads TGTGCCAGCAGTTACTCGCGGACAGGGCGCTACGAGCAGTACTTC. This codes for CASSYSRTGRYEQYF.

The rearrangement links TRBV5-6 to TRBJ2-1; 7 nucleotides match TRBD1. V was pared by 3 bases and J by 3 bases, with 9 bases of the junction left unmatched. The CDR3 sequence is 16 residues long. Germline loops: CDR1 SGHDT, CDR2 YYEEEE. Here the CDR3 reads CASSWTPGQIYNEQFF. The CDR3 coding sequence is TGTGCCAGCAGCTGGACTCCGGGACAGATCTACAATGAGCAGTTCTTC.

V gene TRBV10-3 combines with J gene TRBJ2-5, with a possible D match to TRBD2 (5 bases). The V end lost 5 bases, the J end lost 2 bases, and 12 bases lay between the germline ends. CDR3 length: 14 amino acids. In germline, CDR1 is ENHRY, CDR2 SYGVKD. The DNA of the CDR3 is TGTGCCATCAGTCCCGGTGGCGGGCAAGAGACCCAGTACTTC. This translates into CAISPGGGQETQYF.

The rearrangement links TRBV2 to TRBJ2-3; TRBD2 matches 7 bases. This CDR3 region has 14 residues. Germline V lookup: CDR1 SNHLY, CDR2 FYNNEI. V lost 3 bases and J lost 4; bases outside the gene matches: 4. CDR3 amino acids: CASSELGGADTQYF. DNA of the CDR3: TGTGCCAGCAGTGAGTTGGGAGGGGCAGATACGCAGTATTTT.

This chain connects TRBV5-1 to TRBJ1-3; D gene ambiguous. The CDR3 consists of 14 residues. The ends were cut back, 0 bases at V and 2 bases at J, with 6 bases in the middle. Germline CDR1 and CDR2: SGHRS and YFSETQ. CDR3 region: CASSLDGAGNTIYF. The CDR3 DNA reads as TGCGCCAGCAGCTTGGACGGAGCTGGAAACACCATATATTTT.